This T cell receptor (beta chain) was recorded in a study of blood T cell repertoires in COVID-19. Study-level information: COVID-19 samples collected from the United States, Italy and Spain covered acute and convalescent phases.

Generated by immunoSEQ multiplex PCR, the TCRdb table keeps only in-frame clones and is missing some. The sample lists approximately 300,000 clones, about 92% occurring once. V was pared by 5 bases and J by 5 bases, with 12 bases between. Germline lookup yields CDR1 KGHDR and CDR2 SFDVKD. The CDR3 runs 13 residues. Adults between about 18 and 95 years of age took part from more than 20 US areas. Participant reports of clinical history set cohort assignment. The receptor's source is a woman aged 30 to 39 who had recovered from COVID-19. The chain combines TRBV24-1 with TRBJ2-7; D might be TRBD2 (5 bases). Sequencing was performed on PBMCs or T cells enriched from blood (not recorded which). The CDR3 reads CATSGPGSDEQYF. The DNA for the CDR3 is TGTGCCACCAGTGGTCCGGGGAGCGACGAGCAGTACTTC.